This entry lists 19 T cell receptor beta chains sequenced from one sample in a study of cytomegalovirus exposure and HLA in healthy donors. Data came from immunoSEQ multiplex PCR; TCRdb stores just in-frame clones and leaves some out. The sample has about 60,000 clones; 90% to 96% are singletons. The sequencing input was PBMCs. The receptors derive from a woman between 18 and 29 years old in good health and CMV-seronegative.

The chain couples TRBV15 to TRBJ1-1, with no clear D. Germline V gives CDR1 LNHNV, CDR2 YYDKDF (reference sequence). CDR3 length: 16 amino acids. V was pared by 1 base and J by 7 bases, with 19 bases between. CDR3 DNA: TGTGCCACCAGCAGAGGGGCCCCATTGGCGATTATTGAAGCTTTCTTT. Residues: CATSRGAPLAIIEAFF.

The V and J genes are TRBV11-3 and TRBJ2-2; D perhaps matches TRBD1 (7 bases). Trimming removed 5 bases from V and 4 bases from J, with 20 bases in between. This CDR3 comprises 17 residues. The germline gives CDR1 SGHNT, CDR2 YENEEA. CDR3 nucleotides: TGTGCCAGCAGCCAGGGGGGTCTCAGCCCGAGCACCGGGGAGCTGTTTTTT. It codes for CASSQGGLSPSTGELFF.

The rearrangement links TRBV29-1 to TRBJ1-2; 7 nucleotides agree with TRBD1. V was clipped by 4 bases and J by 0 bases; unmatched bases: 8. CDR3 size: 15 residues. Germline V gene data show CDR1 as SQVTM and CDR2 as ANQGSEA. CDR3 in DNA: TGCAGCGTTGGTGGACCGGGACAGACTAACTATGGCTACACCTTC. Amino acid sequence: CSVGGPGQTNYGYTF.

The chain combines TRBV19 with TRBJ1-5; tentative D call: TRBD1 (5 bases). The CDR3 loop spans 17 amino acids. In germline, CDR1 is LNHDA, CDR2 SQIVND (reference sequence). V lost 6 bases and J lost 0, with 18 bases in between. CDR3 sequence reads: CASSRQGHPYSNQPQHF. In DNA, the CDR3 is TGTGCCAGTAGCAGGCAGGGCCACCCCTATAGCAATCAGCCCCAGCATTTT.

The genes are TRBV7-8 and TRBJ2-1; TRBD1 is a possible D gene (6 bases). Germline V gene sequence: CDR1 SGHVS, CDR2 FQNEAQ. CDR3 length: 16 amino acids. V gave up 0 bases and J gave up 7 bases, with 16 bases separating them. The CDR3 protein is CASSLADRSVGNEQFF. As DNA, the CDR3 is TGTGCCAGCAGCTTAGCAGACAGGAGCGTGGGGAATGAGCAGTTCTTC.

The V and J genes are TRBV4-1 and TRBJ2-1; weak D call: TRBD2 (5 bases). This CDR3 spans 15 amino acids. Germline V gene lookup returns CDR1 MGHRA and CDR2 YSYEKL. V lost 3 bases, J lost 7 bases, and 16 bases lay in between. The CDR3 loop reads CASSQVRAEGNEQFF. The CDR3 DNA reads TGCGCCAGCAGCCAGGTGCGGGCCGAGGGAAATGAGCAGTTCTTC.

The genes are TRBV29-1 and TRBJ1-1, with D perhaps matching TRBD1 (5 bases). V was cut by 4 bases and J by 4 bases, with 16 bases left in between. CDR1 and CDR2 (germline): SQVTM, ANQGSEA. This CDR3 contains 14 residues. The CDR3 DNA follows: TGCAGCGTTGGACGGGCCCTGGGGGGCACTGAAGCTTTCTTT. Its protein is CSVGRALGGTEAFF.

The chain is built from TRBV18 and TRBJ2-3; TRBD2 matches 9 bases. Germline V CDR1 and CDR2: KGHSH, LQKENI. V lost 6 bases and J lost 5; bases outside the gene matches: 9. CDR3 length: 15 amino acids. CDR3 nucleotide sequence: TGTGCCAGCTCCCCGACTAGCGGAGGGGAAGATACGCAGTATTTT. It specifies CASSPTSGGEDTQYF.

The V gene is TRBV29-1, the J gene TRBJ2-5; D perhaps matches TRBD1 (5 bases). Trimming took off 5 bases at V and 5 bases at J, with 15 bases between the two ends. The CDR3 is 13 amino acids. The V gene's germline CDR1 is SQVTM and CDR2 ANQGSEA. The CDR3 DNA follows: TGCAGCGTTAGGGGCAGGGCGAAGGAGACCCAGTACTTC. Its protein product is CSVRGRAKETQYF.

The chain combines TRBV4-3 with TRBJ1-1; D unclear. Between the trimmed V and J ends, which lost 4 bases and 1 base, there was a span of 7 bases. CDR3 length: 13 amino acids. Germline-derived CDR1 and CDR2 are LGHNA and YSLEER. CDR3 loop: CASSPERNTEAFF. DNA of the CDR3: TGCGCCAGCAGCCCCGAGAGGAACACTGAAGCTTTCTTT.

The rearrangement joins TRBV11-2 to TRBJ2-1, with D tentatively TRBD1 (5 bases). CDR1 and CDR2 from the germline V gene are SGHAT and FQNNGV. Trimming took off 1 base at V and 4 bases at J, with 11 bases between the two ends. The CDR3 runs 15 residues. CDR3 amino acids: CASSLVGATYNEQFF. The CDR3 nucleotides are TGTGCCAGCAGCTTAGTTGGGGCCACGTACAATGAGCAGTTCTTC.

This chain joins TRBV4-1 and TRBJ1-1, with TRBD1 matching over 8 bases. Germline assignment: CDR1 MGHRA and CDR2 YSYEKL. The CDR3 runs to 13 residues. J was trimmed by 11 bases and V by 4 bases; bases with no gene match: 9. Here the CDR3 DNA reads TGCGCCAGCAGCCGCCCCGGACAGGGTGGGGCTTTCTTT. This codes for CASSRPGQGGAFF.

The chain recombines TRBV7-2 with TRBJ2-5; 7 bases match TRBD2. V lost 7 bases to trimming and J lost 5 bases; unmatched junction nucleotides: 7. CDR1 SGHTA and CDR2 FQGNSA come from the germline V gene. This CDR3 is 13 amino acids long. CDR3 sequence (DNA): TGTGCCAGCACCAACGGGGGGTTTGAGACCCAGTACTTC. Translating it yields CASTNGGFETQYF.

V and J are TRBV6-1 and TRBJ1-1; 12 bases match TRBD1. The CDR3 has 13 residues. With 7 bases clipped from V and 11 bases from J, the junction kept 8 bases outside the gene matches. CDR1 MNHNS and CDR2 SASEGT come from the germline V gene. The CDR3 nucleotides are TGTGCCAGCATGGGGGACAGGGGGCTGGCCGCTTTCTTT. Translating gives CASMGDRGLAAFF.

This clone was recorded once. The V and J genes are TRBV30 and TRBJ2-3; D is possibly TRBD2 (6 bases). Germline loops: CDR1 GTSNPN, CDR2 SVGIG (reference sequence). The CDR3 spans 13 residues. The germline V and J ends were trimmed by 2 bases and 8 bases, with 14 bases remaining between them. The CDR3 reads CAWSSGVVGTQYF. The DNA of the CDR3 is TGTGCCTGGAGTTCGGGAGTAGTGGGTACGCAGTATTTT.

This clone was seen once. CDR3 in DNA: TGCGCCAGCAGCCGGGCAGTCCAAGAGACCCAGTACTTC. Translated, it gives CASSRAVQETQYF. The J gene is TRBJ2-5, the V gene TRBV4-1, with D hard to call. V was cut by 4 bases and J by 1 base, with 7 bases left in between. The length of the CDR3 is 13 residues. Per germline, CDR1 MGHRA and CDR2 YSYEKL.

The gene calls are TRBV11-2 and TRBJ2-2; D is unclear. V was cut by 5 bases and J by 1 base, with 2 bases left in between. Germline V gene data show CDR1 as SGHAT and CDR2 as FQNNGV. CDR3 length equals 12 residues. CDR3 nucleotides: TGTGCCAGCAGCCGGAACACCGGGGAGCTGTTTTTT. Amino acids: CASSRNTGELFF. Together with reference TRBV11-2 and TRBJ2-2, the CDR3 gives the full variable domain: EAGVAQSPRYKIIEKRQSVAFWCNPISGHATLYWYQQILGQGPKLLIQFQNNGVVDDSQLPKDRFSAERLKGVDSTLKIQPAKLEDSAVYLCASSRNTGELFFGEGSRLTVL.

The chain is built from TRBV7-3 and TRBJ2-7; possible D gene TRBD1, 6 bases. The CDR3 contains 13 residues. Deletions cut 5 bases from V and 3 bases from J, with 11 bases between. Germline assignment: CDR1 SGHTA and CDR2 FQGTGA. CDR3 DNA: TGTGCCAGCAGCCCAGGACAGAGCTACGAGCAGTACTTC. This encodes CASSPGQSYEQYF.

This chain uses TRBV7-8 with TRBJ2-1; 8 bases are shared with TRBD2. The CDR3 totals 14 residues. V lost 5 bases, J lost 7 bases, and 7 bases stayed unmatched. CDR1 is SGHVS, CDR2 FQNEAQ, per germline. CDR3 nucleotides: TGTGCCAGCAGCCCAGACCTAGCGGGTAATGAGCAGTTCTTC. As protein: CASSPDLAGNEQFF. The full variable domain, completed using reference TRBV7-8 and TRBJ2-1, is GAGVSQSPRYKVAKRGQDVALRCDPISGHVSLFWYQQALGQGPEFLTYFQNEAQLDKSGLPSDRFFAERPEGSVSTLKIQRTQQEDSAVYLCASSPDLAGNEQFFGPGTRLTVL.